This entry describes one TCR beta chain. An end of the junction does not agree with germline; a read error may underlie this. The data are from a study of blood T cell repertoires in COVID-19. For the study at large: The United States, Italy and Spain were the sources of the acute and convalescent COVID-19 samples.

The age range of participants was 18 to 89 years, with residence in about two dozen US areas. A PCR-confirmed or clinician-diagnosed COVID-19 case had contacted exposed participants within 2 weeks of entry. Original analysis: Cell counts per sample came from amplifying reference gene primers. The table came from immunoSEQ multiplex PCR; TCRdb's copy has only in-frame clones and leaves some out. Clone size and V and J calls were adopted from that table, with D and trimming inferred from the DNA. The sample carries around 250,000 clones, around 84% recorded once. Germline loops: CDR1 LGHNA, CDR2 YNFKEQ. The CDR3 length is 13 residues.

The rearrangement joins TRBV4-2 to TRBJ1-2; no reliable D call. The TCR comes from a man in his forties or fifties who had been exposed to COVID-19. The sample was PBMCs or T cells enriched from blood (not recorded which). Here the CDR3 reads CASSQGINYGYTF. CDR3 in DNA: TGTGCCAGCAGCCAAGGGATTAACTACGGCTACACCTTC.